These 22 T cell receptor beta chains share one sample of origin, sequenced in a study of cytomegalovirus exposure and HLA in healthy donors. It was with 60 Vbeta and 13 Jbeta primers that the PCR ran. TCRdb's table, derived via immunoSEQ multiplex PCR, lists solely in-frame clones and lacks some. The sample lists about 120,000 clones, roughly 63% occurring once. Sequenced material: PBMCs. All receptors derive from a man between 35 and 55 years old in good health and CMV-seropositive.

J is TRBJ1-2 and V is TRBV6-1; tentatively, D is TRBD1 (5 bases). CDR1 is MNHNS, CDR2 SASEGT, per germline. V lost 5 bases to trimming and J lost 8 bases, with 12 bases between them. This CDR3 is 12 amino acids long. CDR3 nucleotide sequence: TGTGCCAGCAGTAACCGACAGAGCGGCTACACCTTC. Its protein is CASSNRQSGYTF.

The chain employs TRBV28 and TRBJ2-7, with a weak D call TRBD2 (6 bases). This CDR3 comprises 15 residues. Trimming shortened V by 5 bases and J by 0 bases, and 14 bases separated the two germline ends. Germline CDR1 is MDHEN and CDR2 is SYDVKM. The CDR3 DNA is TGTGCCAGCAGTAAAGGGGACTCGAGCTCCTACGAGCAGTACTTC. It codes for CASSKGDSSSYEQYF.

This clone was seen more than once but under ten times. V gene TRBV30 combines with J gene TRBJ1-2; D remains unclear. With 0 bases removed from V and 3 bases from J, the gap between germline ends came to 14 bases. The CDR3 is 15 residues long. Germline V gene sequence: CDR1 GTSNPN, CDR2 SVGIG (reference sequence). CDR3 sequence: CAWSVQTWGDYGYTF. The CDR3 bases are TGTGCCTGGAGTGTACAGACGTGGGGAGACTATGGCTACACCTTC.

The rearrangement links TRBV5-1 to TRBJ2-2, with 9 bases matching TRBD1. This CDR3 spans 17 amino acids. V lost 3 bases to trimming and J lost 4 bases; unmatched junction nucleotides: 10. In germline, CDR1 is SGHRS, CDR2 YFSETQ. CDR3 in amino acids: CASSSFTGTGSTGELFF. In nucleotides, the CDR3 is TGCGCCAGCAGCTCGTTTACCGGGACAGGGTCCACCGGGGAGCTGTTTTTT.

This clone has a handful of counts. The CDR3 protein is CASSEDRNTEAFF. The CDR3 region has the DNA TGTGCCAGCAGTGAAGACAGGAACACTGAAGCTTTCTTT. This chain connects TRBV6-5 to TRBJ1-1; perhaps TRBD1 as D (5 bases). The CDR3 loop spans 13 amino acids. Trimming took 5 bases from V and 1 from J, leaving 8 bases between them. Germline loops: CDR1 MNHEY, CDR2 SVGAGI.

In nucleotides, the CDR3 is TGTGCCAGTAGTATAGGGGCCCGGCGGGGGACTAGCGGCCAAGAGACCCAGTACTTC. This translates into CASSIGARRGTSGQETQYF. This chain uses TRBV19 with TRBJ2-5, with 11 nucleotides matching TRBD2. V dropped 1 base and J dropped 1; count of bases not matched to a gene: 11. This CDR3 is 19 amino acids long. Per germline, CDR1 LNHDA and CDR2 SQIVND (reference sequence).

V is TRBV7-3 and J is TRBJ1-6; D unclear. V was cut by 1 base and J by 10 bases, with 5 bases left in between. The CDR3 covers 12 residues. Germline CDR1 SGHTA, CDR2 FQGTGA. CDR3 coding DNA: TGTGCCAGCAGCTTAAACAGCTCACCCCTCCACTTT. Protein product: CASSLNSSPLHF.

The chain combines TRBV19 with TRBJ2-4, with 9 positions matching TRBD2. The germline V gene encodes CDR1 LNHDA and CDR2 SQIVND (reference sequence). This CDR3 contains 13 residues. V shed 7 bases, J shed 9 bases, and the junction held 7 bases outside the gene matches. This chain's CDR3 is CASTRGAGGIQYF. Here the CDR3 DNA reads TGTGCCAGTACCAGAGGAGCGGGAGGCATTCAGTACTTC.

The chain couples TRBV7-9 to TRBJ2-5, with D uncertain. CDR1 is SEHNR, CDR2 FQNEAQ, per germline (reference sequence). The CDR3 contains 13 residues. V lost 3 bases to trimming and J lost 5 bases, with 10 bases between them. The CDR3 loop is CASSFGEAETQYF. CDR3 nucleotide sequence: TGTGCCAGCAGCTTTGGTGAGGCGGAGACCCAGTACTTC.

The chain employs TRBV6-4 and TRBJ2-1; 8 positions match TRBD2. J lost 4 bases, V lost 0 bases, and 5 bases had no gene match. CDR3 length: 16 amino acids. Germline V gene data show CDR1 as MRHNA and CDR2 as SNTAGT. In nucleotides, the CDR3 is TGTGCCAGCAGTGACTCGAGCGGGAGTGGGTACAATGAGCAGTTCTTC. It translates to CASSDSSGSGYNEQFF.

The V and J genes are TRBV5-8 and TRBJ1-6; 8 bases align to TRBD1. With V trimmed by 1 base and J by 6 bases, 9 bases remained unmatched. In germline, CDR1 is SGHTS, CDR2 YDEGEE. This CDR3 spans 17 amino acids. CDR3 sequence: CASSLSTRTGFNSPLHF. As DNA, the CDR3 is TGTGCCAGCAGCTTGAGTACCCGGACAGGGTTTAATTCACCCCTCCACTTT.

The gene calls are TRBV7-3 and TRBJ1-1, with D maybe TRBD1 (5 bases). From germline, CDR1 is SGHTA and CDR2 FQGTGA. The CDR3 is made up of 13 amino acids. V lost 5 bases and J lost 7, with 14 bases in between. CDR3 residues: CASSQDGGFEAFF. The CDR3 DNA reads as TGTGCCAGCAGCCAAGACGGGGGGTTTGAAGCTTTCTTT.

The genes are TRBV6-1 and TRBJ1-2; D gene uncertain. Germline V gene lookup returns CDR1 MNHNS and CDR2 SASEGT. Trimming took off 1 base at V and 4 bases at J, with 13 bases between the two ends. The CDR3 contains 15 residues. The CDR3 region is CASSEGRVRAYGYTF. The CDR3 region has the DNA TGTGCCAGCAGTGAAGGGAGGGTTAGGGCCTATGGCTACACCTTC.

This chain uses TRBV2 with TRBJ1-2; D is unclear. Per germline, CDR1 SNHLY and CDR2 FYNNEI. This CDR3 contains 15 residues. V lost 7 bases to trimming and J lost 0 bases, with 15 bases between them. The CDR3 region has the DNA TGTGCCAGCAATCCCTCCCTCGCGGCTAACTATGGCTACACCTTC. Protein product: CASNPSLAANYGYTF.

The DNA of the CDR3 is TGTGCCAGCAGCTCTAGCGGCCAACCCAATGAGCAGTTCTTC. It yields the protein CASSSSGQPNEQFF. The V call is TRBV7-3, the J call TRBJ2-1; 7 nucleotides align to TRBD2. V trimming: 4 bases; J trimming: 6 bases; junction bases outside the gene matches: 6. The CDR3 is 14 residues long. Germline CDR1 reads SGHTA; CDR2 reads FQGTGA. The full variable domain, its missing parts supplied by reference TRBV7-3 and TRBJ2-1, is GAGVSQTPSNKVTEKGKYVELRCDPISGHTALYWYRQSLGQGPEFLIYFQGTGAADDSGLPNDRFFAVRPEGSVSTLKIQRTERGDSAVYLCASSSSGQPNEQFFGPGTRLTVL.

V gene TRBV7-2 combines with J gene TRBJ2-5; D unclear. Trimming left V 6 bases short and J 4 bases short, with 6 bases between. The CDR3 sequence is 11 residues long. Germline CDR1 reads SGHTA; CDR2 reads FQGNSA. The CDR3 coding sequence is TGTGCCAGCAGTACCAGAGAGACCCAGTACTTC. It codes for CASSTRETQYF.

The rearrangement uses TRBV5-8 and TRBJ2-7; 7 bases are a match to TRBD2. From germline, CDR1 is SGHTS and CDR2 YDEGEE. With V trimmed by 5 bases and J by 4 bases, 12 bases remained unmatched. CDR3 length: 15 amino acids. CDR3 DNA sequence: TGTGCCAGCAGACCTGGACTAGGCCATGGGTACGAGCAGTACTTC. It is translated as CASRPGLGHGYEQYF.

The CDR3 sequence is CASSPTGTSGNYNEQFF. CDR3 coding DNA: TGCGCCAGCAGCCCTACCGGGACTAGCGGCAACTACAATGAGCAGTTCTTC. J is TRBJ2-1 and V is TRBV5-1, with 11 bases identical to TRBD2. CDR1 SGHRS and CDR2 YFSETQ come from the germline V gene. The CDR3 has 17 residues. J gave up 3 bases and V 4 bases, and 9 bases lay outside the gene matches.

J is TRBJ2-1 and V is TRBV15, with 16 bases fitting TRBD2. The CDR3 is 18 residues long. Germline CDR1 and CDR2: LNHNV and YYDKDF (reference sequence). V trimming: 1 base; J trimming: 8 bases; junction bases outside the gene matches: 8. CDR3 in DNA: TGTGCCACCAGCAGAGGAGGGACTAGCGGGAGGGTAAGCGATGAGCAGTTCTTC. Its translation: CATSRGGTSGRVSDEQFF.

The table lists this clone with a few counts. This specimen includes other DNA sequences encoding the same CDR3. The V call is TRBV7-3, the J call TRBJ2-5; D unclear. In germline, CDR1 is SGHTA, CDR2 FQGTGA. V shed 1 base and J shed 2 bases, with 5 bases lying between them. This CDR3 has 13 amino acids. CDR3 sequence: CASSLSNQETQYF. DNA for the CDR3: TGTGCCAGCAGCTTAAGTAATCAAGAGACCCAGTACTTC.

V is TRBV28 and J is TRBJ1-6; 7 positions agree with TRBD1. Germline lookup yields CDR1 MDHEN and CDR2 SYDVKM. With V trimmed by 6 bases and J by 7 bases, 12 bases remained unmatched. The CDR3 loop spans 16 amino acids. CDR3 in amino acids: CASRIAGGQINSPLHF. CDR3 nucleotides: TGTGCCAGCAGGATCGCCGGGGGACAGATAAATTCACCCCTCCACTTT.

This chain uses TRBV2 with TRBJ2-7, with D maybe TRBD1 (6 bases). Germline CDR1 and CDR2: SNHLY and FYNNEI. Trimming took off 7 bases at V and 5 bases at J, with 12 bases between the two ends. The CDR3 contains 12 residues. This chain's CDR3 is CASKSGVHEQYF. As DNA, the CDR3 is TGTGCCAGCAAGTCAGGGGTCCACGAGCAGTACTTC.